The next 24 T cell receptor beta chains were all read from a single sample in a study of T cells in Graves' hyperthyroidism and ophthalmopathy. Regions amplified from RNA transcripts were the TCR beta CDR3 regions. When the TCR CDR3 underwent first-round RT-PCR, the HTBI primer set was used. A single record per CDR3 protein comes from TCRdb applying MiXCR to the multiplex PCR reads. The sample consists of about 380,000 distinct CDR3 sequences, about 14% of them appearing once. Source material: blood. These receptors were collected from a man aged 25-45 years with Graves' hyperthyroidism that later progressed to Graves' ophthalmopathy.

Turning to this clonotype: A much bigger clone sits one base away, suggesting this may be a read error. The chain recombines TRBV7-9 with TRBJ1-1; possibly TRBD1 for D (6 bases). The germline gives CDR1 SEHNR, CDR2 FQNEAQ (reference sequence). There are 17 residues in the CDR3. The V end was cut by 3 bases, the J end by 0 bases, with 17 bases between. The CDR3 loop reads CASSFGRWGALNTEAFF. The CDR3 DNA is TGTGCCAGCAGCTTCGGTCGGTGGGGGGCATTGAACACTGAAGCTTTCTTT. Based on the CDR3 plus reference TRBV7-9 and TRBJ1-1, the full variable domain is DTGVSQNPRHKITKRGQNVTFRCDPISEHNRLYWYRQTLGQGPEFLTYFQNEAQLEKSRLLSDRFSAERPKGSFSTLEIQRTEQGDSAMYLCASSFGRWGALNTEAFFGQGTRLTVV.

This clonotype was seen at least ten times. As DNA, the CDR3 is TGTGCCAGCAGTTTCGGACAGGGTTCTATTGAAAAACTGTTTTTT. It is translated as CASSFGQGSIEKLFF. The chain employs TRBV27 and TRBJ1-4, with TRBD1 identical over 8 bases. CDR1 MNHEY and CDR2 SMNVEV come from the germline V gene (reference sequence). The CDR3 covers 15 residues. V lost 3 bases and J lost 7; bases outside the gene matches: 7.

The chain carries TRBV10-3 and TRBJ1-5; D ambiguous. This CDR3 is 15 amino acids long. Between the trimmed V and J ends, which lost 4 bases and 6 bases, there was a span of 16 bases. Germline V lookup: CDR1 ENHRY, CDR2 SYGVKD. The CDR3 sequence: CAISVGLRDGQPQHF. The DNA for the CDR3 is TGTGCCATCAGTGTTGGGCTAAGAGACGGTCAGCCCCAGCATTTT.

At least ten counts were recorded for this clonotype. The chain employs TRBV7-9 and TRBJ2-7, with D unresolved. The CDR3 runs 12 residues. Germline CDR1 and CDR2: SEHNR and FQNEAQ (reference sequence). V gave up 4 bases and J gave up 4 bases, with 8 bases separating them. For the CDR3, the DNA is TGTGCCAGCAGCTCATGGGGTTACGAGCAGTACTTC. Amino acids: CASSSWGYEQYF.

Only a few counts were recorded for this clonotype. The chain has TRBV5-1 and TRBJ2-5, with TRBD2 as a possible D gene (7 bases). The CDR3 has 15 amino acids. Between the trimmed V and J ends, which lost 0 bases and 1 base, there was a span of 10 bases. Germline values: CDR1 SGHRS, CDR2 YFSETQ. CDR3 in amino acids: CASSLGRGLQETQYF. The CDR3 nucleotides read TGCGCCAGCAGCTTGGGGCGGGGGCTCCAAGAGACCCAGTACTTC.

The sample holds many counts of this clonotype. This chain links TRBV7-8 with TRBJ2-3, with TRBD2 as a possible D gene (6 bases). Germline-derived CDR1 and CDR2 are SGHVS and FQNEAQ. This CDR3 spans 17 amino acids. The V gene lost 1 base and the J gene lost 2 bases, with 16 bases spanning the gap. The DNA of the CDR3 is TGTGCCAGCAGCTTAGTGGTTCGGGGCGGGACCACAGATACGCAGTATTTT. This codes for CASSLVVRGGTTDTQYF.

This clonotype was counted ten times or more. The CDR3 DNA reads TGTGCCAGCAGCCCCCTCCAAAGAATTGAAGCTTTCTTT. Translated: CASSPLQRIEAFF. J is TRBJ1-1 and V is TRBV11-2; no clear D. Trimming pared 5 bases from V and 7 bases from J, leaving 14 bases between. Germline V lookup: CDR1 SGHAT, CDR2 FQNNGV. The CDR3 has 13 amino acids.

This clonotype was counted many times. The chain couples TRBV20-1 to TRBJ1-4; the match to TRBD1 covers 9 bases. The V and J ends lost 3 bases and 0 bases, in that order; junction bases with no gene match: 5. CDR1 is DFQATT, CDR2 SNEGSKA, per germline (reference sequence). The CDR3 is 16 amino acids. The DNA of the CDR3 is TGCAGTGCTAGGGACAGGGGATGGGCAACTAATGAAAAACTGTTTTTT. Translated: CSARDRGWATNEKLFF.

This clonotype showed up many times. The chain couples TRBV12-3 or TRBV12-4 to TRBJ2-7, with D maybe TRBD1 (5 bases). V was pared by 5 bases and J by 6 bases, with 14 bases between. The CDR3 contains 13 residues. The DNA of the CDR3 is TGTGCCAGCAGTCCCAGCCGTCAGGGCGAGCAGTACTTC. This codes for CASSPSRQGEQYF.

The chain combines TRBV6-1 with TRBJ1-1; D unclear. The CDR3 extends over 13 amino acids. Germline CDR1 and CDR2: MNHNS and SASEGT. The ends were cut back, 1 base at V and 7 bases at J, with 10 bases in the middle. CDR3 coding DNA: TGTGCCAGCAGTGAAGTTGGAGGATTTGAAGCTTTCTTT. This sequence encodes CASSEVGGFEAFF.

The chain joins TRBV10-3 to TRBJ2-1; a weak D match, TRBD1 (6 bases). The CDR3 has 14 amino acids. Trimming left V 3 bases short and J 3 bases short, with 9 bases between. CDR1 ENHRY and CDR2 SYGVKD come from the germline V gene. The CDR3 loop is CAISDRGYYNEQFF. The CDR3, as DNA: TGTGCCATCAGTGACAGGGGCTACTACAATGAGCAGTTCTTC.

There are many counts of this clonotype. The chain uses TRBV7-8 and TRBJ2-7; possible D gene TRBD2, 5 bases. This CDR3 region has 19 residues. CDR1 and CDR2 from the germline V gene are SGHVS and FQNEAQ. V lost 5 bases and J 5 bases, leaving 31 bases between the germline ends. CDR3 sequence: CASSQARGFWAGLTNEQYF. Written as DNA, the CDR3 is TGTGCCAGCAGCCAGGCTAGAGGGTTTTGGGCCGGGCTGACCAACGAGCAGTACTTC.

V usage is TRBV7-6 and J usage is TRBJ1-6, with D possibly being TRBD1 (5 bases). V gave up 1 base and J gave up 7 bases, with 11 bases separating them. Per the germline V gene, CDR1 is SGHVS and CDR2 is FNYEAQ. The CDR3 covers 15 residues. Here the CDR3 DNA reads TGTGCCAGCAGCTTAGTTGACAGCCCCAATTCACCCCTCCACTTT. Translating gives CASSLVDSPNSPLHF.

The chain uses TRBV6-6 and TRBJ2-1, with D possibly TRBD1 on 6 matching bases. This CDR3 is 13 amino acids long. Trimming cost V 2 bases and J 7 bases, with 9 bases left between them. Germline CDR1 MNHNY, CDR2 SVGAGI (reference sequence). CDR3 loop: CASSYTGPNEQFF. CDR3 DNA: TGTGCCAGCAGTTACACAGGGCCGAATGAGCAGTTCTTC.

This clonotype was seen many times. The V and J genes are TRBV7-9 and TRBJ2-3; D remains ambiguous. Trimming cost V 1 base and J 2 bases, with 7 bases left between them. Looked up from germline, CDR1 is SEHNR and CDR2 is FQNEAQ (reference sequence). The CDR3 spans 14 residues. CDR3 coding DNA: TGTGCCAGCAGCTTAGTCCTAACCACAGATACGCAGTATTTT. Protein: CASSLVLTTDTQYF. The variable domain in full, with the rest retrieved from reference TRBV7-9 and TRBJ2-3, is DTGVSQNPRHKITKRGQNVTFRCDPISEHNRLYWYRQTLGQGPEFLTYFQNEAQLEKSRLLSDRFSAERPKGSFSTLEIQRTEQGDSAMYLCASSLVLTTDTQYFGPGTRLTVL.

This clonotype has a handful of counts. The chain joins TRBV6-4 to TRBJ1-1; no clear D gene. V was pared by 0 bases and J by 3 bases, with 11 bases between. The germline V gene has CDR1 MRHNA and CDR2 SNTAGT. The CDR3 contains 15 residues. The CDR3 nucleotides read TGTGCCAGCAGTGACTCGGGCCGCCCGGACACTGAAGCTTTCTTT. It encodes CASSDSGRPDTEAFF.

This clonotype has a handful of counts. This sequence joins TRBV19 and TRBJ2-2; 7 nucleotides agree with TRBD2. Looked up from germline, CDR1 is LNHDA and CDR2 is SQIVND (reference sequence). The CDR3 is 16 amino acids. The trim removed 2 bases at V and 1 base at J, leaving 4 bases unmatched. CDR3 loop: CASSISSGVNTGELFF. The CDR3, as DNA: TGTGCCAGTAGTATATCGAGCGGGGTGAACACCGGGGAGCTGTTTTTT.

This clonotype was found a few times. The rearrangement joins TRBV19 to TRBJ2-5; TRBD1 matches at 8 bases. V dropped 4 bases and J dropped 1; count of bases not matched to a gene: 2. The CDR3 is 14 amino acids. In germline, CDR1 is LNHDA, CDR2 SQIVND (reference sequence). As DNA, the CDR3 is TGTGCCAGTAGTAAGGACAGGGTCCAAGAGACCCAGTACTTC. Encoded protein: CASSKDRVQETQYF.

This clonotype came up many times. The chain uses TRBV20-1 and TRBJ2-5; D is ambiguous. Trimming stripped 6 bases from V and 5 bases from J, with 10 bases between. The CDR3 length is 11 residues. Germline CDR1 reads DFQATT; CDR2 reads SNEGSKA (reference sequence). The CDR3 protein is CSAPAWETQYF. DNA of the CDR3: TGCAGTGCGCCGGCATGGGAGACCCAGTACTTC.

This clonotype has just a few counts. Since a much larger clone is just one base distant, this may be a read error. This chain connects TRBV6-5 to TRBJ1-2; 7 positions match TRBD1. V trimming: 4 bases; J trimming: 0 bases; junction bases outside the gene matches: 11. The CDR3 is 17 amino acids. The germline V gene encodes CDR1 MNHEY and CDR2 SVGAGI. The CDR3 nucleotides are TGTGCCAGCAGTTGCAGGGCAGGGGGTCCTACTAACTATGGCTACACCTTC. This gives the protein CASSCRAGGPTNYGYTF.

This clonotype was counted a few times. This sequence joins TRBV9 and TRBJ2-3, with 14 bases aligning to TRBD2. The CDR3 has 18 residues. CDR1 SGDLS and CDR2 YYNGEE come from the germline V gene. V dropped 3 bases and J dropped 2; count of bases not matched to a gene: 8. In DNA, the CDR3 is TGTGCCAGCAGCGCCCCTAGACTAGCGGGGGGGCTCACAGATACGCAGTATTTT. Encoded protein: CASSAPRLAGGLTDTQYF. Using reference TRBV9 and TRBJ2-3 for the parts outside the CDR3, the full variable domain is DSGVTQTPKHLITATGQRVTLRCSPRSGDLSVYWYQQSLDQGLQFLIQYYNGEERAKGNILERFSAQQFPDLHSELNLSSLELGDSALYFCASSAPRLAGGLTDTQYFGPGTRLTVL.

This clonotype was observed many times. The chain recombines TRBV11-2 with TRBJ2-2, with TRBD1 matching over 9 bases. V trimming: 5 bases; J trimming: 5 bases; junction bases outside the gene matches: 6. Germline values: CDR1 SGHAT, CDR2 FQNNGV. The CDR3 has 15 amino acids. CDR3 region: CASSPDRGYTGELFF. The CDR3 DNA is TGTGCCAGCAGCCCCGACAGGGGGTATACCGGGGAGCTGTTTTTT.

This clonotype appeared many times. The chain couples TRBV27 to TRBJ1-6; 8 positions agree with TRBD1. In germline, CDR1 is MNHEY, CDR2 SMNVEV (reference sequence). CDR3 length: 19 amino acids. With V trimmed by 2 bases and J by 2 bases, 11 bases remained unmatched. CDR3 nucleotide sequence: TGTGCCAGCAGTTTACTGACCCCAGGACAGGGCACCTATAATTCACCCCTCCACTTT. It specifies CASSLLTPGQGTYNSPLHF.

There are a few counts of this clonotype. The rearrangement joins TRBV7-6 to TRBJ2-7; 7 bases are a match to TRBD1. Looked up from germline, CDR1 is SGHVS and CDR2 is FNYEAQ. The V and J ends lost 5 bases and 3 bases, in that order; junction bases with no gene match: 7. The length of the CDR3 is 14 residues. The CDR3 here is CASSAKTGYYEQYF. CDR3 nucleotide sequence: TGTGCCAGCAGCGCCAAGACAGGGTACTACGAGCAGTACTTC.